This T cell receptor beta chain originates from a study of Graves' ophthalmopathy and Graves' hyperthyroidism. Study-wide results and caveats: Classification of ophthalmopathy versus stable hyperthyroidism by a 13-signature model yielded about 88% sensitivity and approximately 79% specificity.

The CDR3 sequence is 13 residues long. Germline CDR1 reads SGHTA; CDR2 reads FQGNSA. The ends were cut back, 4 bases at V and 6 bases at J, with 12 bases in the middle. The sequenced template was RNA, covering the TCR beta CDR3 region. The workflow started with a first-round RT-PCR run with HTBI primers and then moved on to a second-round multiplex PCR. One entry per CDR3 protein results from TCRdb running MiXCR on the multiplex PCR reads. The sample includes 150,000 or so distinct CDR3 sequences, roughly two fifths seen only once; the top ten take about 8.2%. As for this clonotype: The target antigen is unknown.

The receptor was derived from a man under 40 with Graves' ophthalmopathy. This chain links TRBV7-2 with TRBJ1-2, with D hard to call. Sequencing was performed on peripheral blood. The DNA of the CDR3 is TGTGCCAGCAGCTCGGGAAAGTTTCATGGCTACACCTTC. Translation gives CASSSGKFHGYTF.